This T cell receptor beta chain was profiled in a study of T cells in narcolepsy. Study at large: Donors had narcolepsy type 1 or type 2, or were healthy controls.

This clone was counted only a few times. Some clones are missing from TCRdb's copy, which holds only in-frame ones; the method was immunoSEQ multiplex PCR. The repertoire consists of tens of thousands of clones, with over 75% occurring once and the leading ten covering about 1.6%. The TCR originated in a human donor with narcolepsy. The specimen sequenced was CD45RA- memory CD4+ T cells from PBMCs.

CDR3 loop: CASSPVRVYEQYF. The CDR3, as DNA: TGTGCCAGCTCACCCGTCCGAGTTTACGAGCAGTACTTC. The chain is built from TRBV18 and TRBJ2-7; D not certain. Germline V gene lookup returns CDR1 KGHSH and CDR2 LQKENI. V lost 3 bases to trimming and J lost 4 bases, with 10 bases between them. The CDR3 extends over 13 amino acids.